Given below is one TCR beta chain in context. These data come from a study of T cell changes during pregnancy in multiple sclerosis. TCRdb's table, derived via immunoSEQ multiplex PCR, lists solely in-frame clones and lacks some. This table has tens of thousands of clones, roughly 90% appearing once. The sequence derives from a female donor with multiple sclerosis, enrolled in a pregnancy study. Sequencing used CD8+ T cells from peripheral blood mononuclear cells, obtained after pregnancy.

The CDR3 here is CASQGTAGSGNTIYF. The CDR3, as DNA: TGTGCCAGCCAAGGGACAGCCGGCTCTGGAAACACCATATATTTT. This chain connects TRBV18 to TRBJ1-3, with 7 bases lining up with TRBD1. J lost 0 bases, V lost 8 bases, and 7 bases had no gene match. Per germline, CDR1 KGHSH and CDR2 LQKENI. The CDR3 covers 15 residues.